This TCR beta chain was recovered during a study of blood T cells in healthy people across ages. Sample-barcoded 5' priming and a J-beta primer mix drove a second PCR of about 6 to 11 cycles. A tag from a template-switch adaptor with 12 random nucleotides marked each cDNA molecule. Each CDR3 protein gets one entry after TCRdb re-called the 5' RACE reads with MiXCR. The sample consists of around 1.5 million distinct CDR3 sequences, roughly 64% of them appearing once. Points from the study as a whole: A strong correlation was found between TCR beta diversity and the percentage of naive T cells.

Comments on this clonotype: The antigen remains unidentified.

CDR1 is SNHLY, CDR2 FYNNEI, per germline. This CDR3 has 14 amino acids. J gave up 10 bases and V 6 bases, and 8 bases lay outside the gene matches. Each donor's blood draw was roughly 10 milliliters of peripheral blood. The source is a man aged 18 to 30 in good health. Sequences were obtained from blood. The V gene is TRBV2, the J gene TRBJ1-6; 8 nucleotides agree with TRBD1. CDR3 nucleotide sequence: TGTGCCAGCAGAGGCAGGGGGCTGGAATCACCCCTCCACTTT. Protein: CASRGRGLESPLHF.